Listed below are T cell receptor beta chains from one sample, sequenced in a study of prognosis after radiotherapy for stage I lung cancer. MiXCR, run by TCRdb on the multiplex PCR reads, gives a single entry per CDR3 protein. This table has over 30,000 distinct CDR3 sequences, less than 25% appearing once. The input for sequencing was PBMCs, taken before or after stereotactic body radiation therapy (not recorded which). These receptor sequences come from a donor over 45 with non-small cell lung cancer. CDR3s include the opening cysteine and the closing phenylalanine or tryptophan. The D gene is left open where the match is weak. Expanded clones are given a class, and other clones once, few, many or no size at all.

abundance,j_gene,v_gene,d_gene,CDR3nt,CDR3aa
-,TRBJ2-3,TRBV7-3,-,TGTGCCAGCAACTTAATGGGACTCCTCACAGATACGCTGTATTTT,CASNLMGLLTDTLYF
many,TRBJ2-5,TRBV20-1,-,TGCAGTGTGACTAGAGAAGGGGGCCACCAAGAGACCCAGTACTTC,CSVTREGGHQETQYF
once,TRBJ1-1,TRBV28,-,TGTGCCAGCAGCCCGAAGGGGAAAGGGTTAAACACTGAAGCTTTCTTT,CASSPKGKGLNTEAFF
many,TRBJ2-3,TRBV6-1,-,TGTGCCAGCAGACTAGCATTATCAGATACGCAGTATTTT,CASRLALSDTQYF
many,TRBJ2-1,TRBV6-4,TRBD2,TGTGCCAGCAGTGAGATGTCTAAGGGACTAGCGGGATTTCATGAGCAGTTCTTC,CASSEMSKGLAGFHEQFF
once,TRBJ1-1,TRBV5-4,-,TGTGCCAGCTCTCAGGGAGGCACTGAAGCTTTCTTT,CASSQGGTEAFF
once,TRBJ2-2,TRBV19,TRBD1,TGTGCCAGTACAGGGGGCGAGGGCACCGGGGAGCTGTTTTTT,CASTGGEGTGELFF
many,TRBJ1-2,TRBV6-5,-,TGTGCCAGCAGTTTGCAGGACAGATATGGCTACACCTTC,CASSLQDRYGYTF
many,TRBJ1-2,TRBV28,TRBD1,TGTGCCAGCAGTTTATTAGGGACAGTGGATGGCTACACCTTC,CASSLLGTVDGYTF
-,TRBJ2-7,TRBV6-2/TRBV6-3,-,TGTGCCAGCAGCGACTGGGCCTCGGGTGGGGACTTC,CASSDWASGGDF
many,TRBJ2-2,TRBV2,-,TGTGCCAGCACGAGACAGTCGGTTACGAACACCGGGGAGCTGTTTTTT,CASTRQSVTNTGELFF
-,TRBJ2-7,TRBV12-3/TRBV12-4,TRBD2,TGTGCCAGCAGCCCGGGACTAGCGGCGGGGGAGCAGTACTTC,CASSPGLAAGEQYF
-,TRBJ1-6,TRBV28,TRBD1,TGTGCCAGCAGGCCCCCGGGACAGGGTTATTCACCCCTCCACTTT,CASRPPGQGYSPLHF
many,TRBJ2-3,TRBV9,-,TGTGCCAGCAGCGCGACGGGACACTCTAGCACAGATACGCAGTATTTT,CASSATGHSSTDTQYF
many,TRBJ1-2,TRBV3-1,-,TGTGCCAGCACCCCGACACATACTAACTATGGCTACACCTTC,CASTPTHTNYGYTF
many,TRBJ1-5,TRBV19,TRBD1,TGTGCCAGTAGCATGACAGGGGGAGGCAATCAGCCCCAGCATTTT,CASSMTGGGNQPQHF
-,TRBJ1-2,TRBV29-1,-,TGCAGCGTTGATGAGGCCCGGGGTAACTATGGCTACACCTTC,CSVDEARGNYGYTF
many,TRBJ2-5,TRBV2,-,TGTGCCAGCGGGCAGGGGAAGGAGACCCAGTACTTC,CASGQGKETQYF
many,TRBJ2-7,TRBV11-1,-,TGTGCCAGCAGCCGGTCGGGGTCCTACGAGCAGTACTTC,CASSRSGSYEQYF
many,TRBJ1-6,TRBV18,TRBD1,TGTGCCAGCTCAATGAACAGGGGGCTGGATTCACCCCTCCACTTT,CASSMNRGLDSPLHF
many,TRBJ1-5,TRBV2,TRBD1,TGTGCCAGCAGTGCGGACAGGAGGAGTTATAGCAATCAGCCCCAGCATTTT,CASSADRRSYSNQPQHF